A single sample is the source of the 27 T cell receptor beta chains below, sequenced in a study of beta chain features in type 1 diabetes. Points from the study as a whole: Researchers report that Type 1 diabetes patients had moderately but significantly shorter TCRB CDR3s across all four CD4+ subsets.

Reverse transcribing all isolated RNA meant expressed TCRB transcripts were sequenced. Sequencing used immunoSEQ multiplex PCR; TCRdb keeps in-frame clones, though not all of them. Of roughly 730,000 clones listed, about an eighth were seen once; the top ten hold around 0.022%. The antigens of these receptors remain unknown. The specimen sequenced was naive CD4+ T cells from blood. These receptors were taken from a man between 18 and 29 years old with type 1 diabetes.

A few counts support this clone. CDR3 protein: CASSGRHNTDTQYF. The CDR3 nucleotides are TGTGCCAGCAGTGGCAGACACAACACAGATACGCAGTATTTT. The chain combines TRBV25-1 with TRBJ2-3, with D hard to call. The CDR3 runs 14 residues. Germline loops: CDR1 MGHDK, CDR2 SYGVNS. Trimming took 4 bases from V and 2 from J, leaving 10 bases between them.

Only a few counts were recorded for this clone. In the same sample, other DNA sequences code for this CDR3. The chain combines TRBV14 with TRBJ2-5; D may be TRBD2 (5 bases). Germline CDR1 SGHDN, CDR2 FVKESK. Trimming took off 3 bases at V and 5 bases at J, with 7 bases between the two ends. The CDR3 is 12 amino acids. In nucleotides, the CDR3 is TGTGCCAGCAGCCAGAGAGGGGAGACCCAGTACTTC. Its protein is CASSQRGETQYF.

The chain carries TRBV28 and TRBJ2-7; D not resolved. V lost 1 base and J lost 5, with 15 bases in between. There are 15 residues in the CDR3. The V gene's germline CDR1 is MDHEN and CDR2 SYDVKM. The CDR3 is CASSLFRAVGDEQYF. The CDR3 nucleotides read TGTGCCAGCAGTTTATTCCGGGCGGTAGGAGACGAGCAGTACTTC.

This clone was seen more than once but under ten times. This chain joins TRBV7-6 and TRBJ1-2; tentatively, D is TRBD1 (5 bases). Germline CDR1 is SGHVS and CDR2 is FNYEAQ. V was clipped by 1 base and J by 8 bases, with 17 bases between them. CDR3 length: 15 residues. The CDR3 DNA is TGTGCCAGCAGCTTAGAACCCTCCCGGGGCGGAGGCTACACCTTC. Translating it yields CASSLEPSRGGGYTF. The complete variable domain, with remaining parts taken from reference TRBV7-6 and TRBJ1-2, reads GAGVSQSPRYKVTKRGQDVALRCDPISGHVSLYWYRQALGQGPEFLTYFNYEAQQDKSGLPNDRFSAERPEGSISTLTIQRTEQRDSAMYRCASSLEPSRGGGYTFGSGTRLTVV.

CDR3 sequence: CASSLGVGSNEKLFF. The DNA of the CDR3 is TGTGCCAGCAGCTTGGGAGTCGGATCTAATGAAAAACTGTTTTTT. The chain has TRBV5-4 and TRBJ1-4; D is unresolved. Deletions cut 0 bases from V and 3 bases from J, with 9 bases between. Germline CDR1 and CDR2: SGHNT and YYREEE (reference sequence). The CDR3 is 15 amino acids.

The chain employs TRBV18 and TRBJ1-2; possible D gene TRBD1, 5 bases. V lost 0 bases to trimming and J lost 8 bases, with 10 bases between them. The CDR3 loop spans 13 amino acids. Germline V gene lookup returns CDR1 KGHSH and CDR2 LQKENI. CDR3 amino acids: CASSPPDSSGYTF. The CDR3 DNA follows: TGTGCCAGCTCACCACCAGACAGTTCCGGCTACACCTTC. Variable domain in full (rest from reference TRBV18 and TRBJ1-2): NAGVMQNPRHLVRRRGQEARLRCSPMKGHSHVYWYRQLPEEGLKFMVYLQKENIIDESGMPKERFSAEFPKEGPSILRIQQVVRGDSAAYFCASSPPDSSGYTFGSGTRLTVV.

The chain employs TRBV5-6 and TRBJ2-1, with D maybe TRBD1 (6 bases). The CDR3 length is 13 residues. Per the germline V gene, CDR1 is SGHDT and CDR2 is YYEEEE. V shed 2 bases and J shed 8 bases, with 11 bases lying between them. The CDR3 coding sequence is TGTGCCAGCAGCTTACTCCCAGGGGATGAGCAGTTCTTC. Its translation: CASSLLPGDEQFF.

This clone showed up just a few times. The genes are TRBV19 and TRBJ2-7; D gene ambiguous. V was cut by 5 bases and J by 3 bases, with 11 bases left in between. This CDR3 comprises 13 residues. Germline CDR1 is LNHDA and CDR2 is SQIVND (reference sequence). CDR3 sequence: CASSRALNYEQYF. The CDR3 nucleotides are TGTGCCAGTAGTCGAGCCCTAAACTACGAGCAGTACTTC.

About this clone itself: The sample contains more than one DNA sequence encoding this CDR3. This rearrangement joins TRBV2 to TRBJ2-7; no firm D call. Trimming stripped 4 bases from V and 7 bases from J, with 5 bases between. Germline CDR1 and CDR2: SNHLY and FYNNEI. The CDR3 runs to 10 residues. For the CDR3, the DNA is TGTGCCAGCAGTGCGAGAGAGCAGTACTTC. It specifies CASSAREQYF.

This chain joins TRBV7-3 and TRBJ2-7, with D perhaps assigned TRBD1 or TRBD2 (5 bases each). V lost 5 bases to trimming and J lost 6 bases, with 20 bases between them. Germline V CDR1 and CDR2: SGHTA, FQGTGA. The CDR3 sequence is 15 residues long. This chain's CDR3 is CASSLTGTRVSEQYF. The CDR3 nucleotides are TGTGCCAGCAGCCTCACCGGGACGAGGGTCTCCGAGCAGTACTTC.

The chain has TRBV2 and TRBJ1-2, with 7 positions matching TRBD1. V dropped 9 bases and J dropped 0; count of bases not matched to a gene: 4. CDR1 SNHLY and CDR2 FYNNEI come from the germline V gene. The CDR3 covers 13 residues. The CDR3 loop reads CARGDSSNYGYTF. The CDR3 DNA is TGTGCCAGGGGGGACAGTTCTAACTATGGCTACACCTTC.

This clone was seen only a few times. Other DNA variants within this sample encode the same CDR3. The V gene is TRBV25-1, the J gene TRBJ2-1; 7 nucleotides agree with TRBD2. This CDR3 spans 16 amino acids. Germline-derived CDR1 and CDR2 are MGHDK and SYGVNS. J lost 0 bases, V lost 1 base, and 3 bases had no gene match. CDR3 in amino acids: CASSESGGSSYNEQFF. The CDR3 region has the DNA TGTGCCAGCAGTGAATCGGGGGGAAGCTCCTACAATGAGCAGTTCTTC. The full variable domain, with the rest looked up from reference TRBV25-1 and TRBJ2-1, is EADIYQTPRYLVIGTGKKITLECSQTMGHDKMYWYQQDPGMELHLIHYSYGVNSTEKGDLSSESTVSRIRTEHFPLTLESARPSHTSQYLCASSESGGSSYNEQFFGPGTRLTVL.

The chain joins TRBV10-3 to TRBJ1-1; D remains unclear. Germline-derived CDR1 and CDR2 are ENHRY and SYGVKD. The CDR3 is made up of 13 amino acids. Trimming shortened V by 9 bases and J by 0 bases, and 11 bases separated the two germline ends. In DNA, the CDR3 is TGTGCCATTTCGACGGGGATGAACACTGAAGCTTTCTTT. It translates to CAISTGMNTEAFF.

The chain has TRBV29-1 and TRBJ1-1; no clear D gene. Germline V gives CDR1 SQVTM, CDR2 ANQGSEA. V was clipped by 6 bases and J by 7 bases, with 12 bases between them. The CDR3 is 11 residues long. Written as DNA, the CDR3 is TGCAGCGTAGGAGGCGGCATTGAAGCTTTCTTT. It is translated as CSVGGGIEAFF.

This clone occurred a few times. The rearrangement links TRBV9 to TRBJ2-2; D possibly corresponds to TRBD2 (5 bases). The V and J ends lost 2 bases and 6 bases respectively, with 8 bases between them. This CDR3 comprises 13 residues. Germline V lookup: CDR1 SGDLS, CDR2 YYNGEE. The CDR3 sequence is CASSVNSAGELFF. The CDR3 DNA is TGTGCCAGCAGCGTTAATAGCGCCGGGGAGCTGTTTTTT. The full variable domain, in which reference TRBV9 and TRBJ2-2 provide the parts outside the CDR3, is DSGVTQTPKHLITATGQRVTLRCSPRSGDLSVYWYQQSLDQGLQFLIQYYNGEERAKGNILERFSAQQFPDLHSELNLSSLELGDSALYFCASSVNSAGELFFGEGSRLTVL.

The rearrangement uses TRBV4-1 and TRBJ1-6, with D maybe TRBD1 (5 bases). The germline CDR1 and CDR2 sequences are MGHRA and YSYEKL. The CDR3 is made up of 17 amino acids. V was shortened by 0 bases and J by 5 bases, with 14 bases between the two germline ends. The chain's CDR3 is CASSQDEGRVDNSPLHF. CDR3 DNA sequence: TGCGCCAGCAGCCAAGATGAGGGGAGGGTTGATAATTCACCCCTCCACTTT.

The chain combines TRBV18 with TRBJ2-2; D gene uncertain. The CDR3 covers 17 residues. Deletions cut 6 bases from V and 3 bases from J, with 20 bases between. Germline V gene lookup returns CDR1 KGHSH and CDR2 LQKENI. CDR3 nucleotides: TGTGCCAGCTCCCAGGCTGCAATCAGGCGGTACACCGGGGAGCTGTTTTTT. It translates to CASSQAAIRRYTGELFF.

The chain has TRBV2 and TRBJ1-5; D unresolved. The CDR3 totals 13 residues. V was cut by 8 bases and J by 7 bases, with 15 bases left in between. Germline loops: CDR1 SNHLY, CDR2 FYNNEI. The chain's CDR3 is CASVPERAQPQHF. DNA of the CDR3: TGTGCCAGCGTCCCTGAGAGGGCCCAGCCCCAGCATTTT. The full variable domain, its missing parts supplied by reference TRBV2 and TRBJ1-5, is EPEVTQTPSHQVTQMGQEVILRCVPISNHLYFYWYRQILGQKVEFLVSFYNNEISEKSEIFDDQFSVERPDGSNFTLKIRSTKLEDSAMYFCASVPERAQPQHFGDGTRLSIL.

This clone was seen a few times. This sequence joins TRBV6-5 and TRBJ1-2, with TRBD1 identical over 7 bases. This CDR3 has 14 amino acids. V shed 6 bases, J shed 7 bases, and the junction held 11 bases outside the gene matches. From germline, CDR1 is MNHEY and CDR2 SVGAGI. In nucleotides, the CDR3 is TGTGCCAGCAGGCCGACAGGGAGGAGTGGTGGCTACACCTTC. This encodes CASRPTGRSGGYTF.

This clone occurred a few times. This rearrangement joins TRBV29-1 to TRBJ1-2; 8 nucleotides agree with TRBD1. V gave up 4 bases and J gave up 3 bases; unmatched junction bases: 4. This CDR3 region has 13 residues. Looked up from germline, CDR1 is SQVTM and CDR2 is ANQGSEA. CDR3 in DNA: TGCAGCGTTGGACAGGGACAGGACTATGGCTACACCTTC. Its protein product is CSVGQGQDYGYTF.

In this sample, this clone turned up a few times. The sample has other DNA sequences that encode this CDR3 too. This chain connects TRBV30 to TRBJ2-1, with D hard to call. Trimming removed 0 bases at V and 5 bases at J, with 8 bases between. Germline V gene sequence: CDR1 GTSNPN, CDR2 SVGIG (reference sequence). The CDR3 is made up of 13 amino acids. CDR3 in amino acids: CAWSVGSHNEQFF. The CDR3 region has the DNA TGTGCCTGGAGTGTAGGCAGTCACAATGAGCAGTTCTTC.

A few counts support this clone. The chain carries TRBV25-1 and TRBJ2-1; tentative D call: TRBD1 (6 bases). Between the trimmed V and J ends, which lost 6 bases and 7 bases, there was a span of 10 bases. CDR3 length equals 12 residues. Germline assignment: CDR1 MGHDK and CDR2 SYGVNS. The CDR3 spells CASRDSVNEQFF. The CDR3 region has the DNA TGTGCCAGCAGGGACAGTGTAAATGAGCAGTTCTTC.

This clone was counted between two and nine times. This CDR3 reads CASSNKQGMNYGYTF. The DNA for the CDR3 is TGTGCCAGCAGTAATAAACAGGGGATGAACTATGGCTACACCTTC. The V gene is TRBV28, the J gene TRBJ1-2, with 7 bases lining up with TRBD1. V trimming: 5 bases; J trimming: 2 bases; junction bases outside the gene matches: 8. CDR3 length: 15 residues. Germline CDR1 and CDR2: MDHEN and SYDVKM.

V and J are TRBV4-1 and TRBJ2-5; 12 positions agree with TRBD2. CDR1 and CDR2 from the germline V gene are MGHRA and YSYEKL. V was pared by 8 bases and J by 2 bases, with 15 bases of the junction left unmatched. The CDR3 length is 18 residues. The CDR3 spells CASSRGDRGLAGQETQYF. CDR3 nucleotide sequence: TGCGCCAGCTCCCGCGGAGACCGTGGACTAGCGGGGCAAGAGACCCAGTACTTC.

This chain uses TRBV7-2 with TRBJ2-1, with 9 bases matching TRBD2. The germline V gene has CDR1 SGHTA and CDR2 FQGNSA. This CDR3 has 17 residues. The V gene end was trimmed by 4 bases and the J gene end by 5 bases; junction bases not matched to a gene: 12. CDR3 region: CASSSAGGLPGNNEQFF. The CDR3 nucleotides read TGTGCCAGCAGCTCAGCGGGGGGCCTTCCGGGGAACAATGAGCAGTTCTTC.

The V gene is TRBV30, the J gene TRBJ2-3; D possibly corresponds to TRBD1 (6 bases). Germline V gene data show CDR1 as GTSNPN and CDR2 as SVGIG (reference sequence). This CDR3 has 13 residues. V was cut by 8 bases and J by 2 bases, with 14 bases left in between. The CDR3 reads CAGQTGITDTQYF. CDR3 in DNA: TGTGCCGGCCAGACAGGAATCACAGATACGCAGTATTTT.

This sequence joins TRBV11-2 and TRBJ2-2; tentatively, D is TRBD1 or TRBD2 (6 bases each). There are 15 residues in the CDR3. Trimming shortened V by 5 bases and J by 6 bases, and 16 bases separated the two germline ends. Germline CDR1 reads SGHAT; CDR2 reads FQNNGV. CDR3 coding DNA: TGTGCCAGCAGCCCGCGGGACACTCTCGCCGGGGAGCTGTTTTTT. This gives the protein CASSPRDTLAGELFF.